This TCR beta chain originates from a study of T cells in Graves' hyperthyroidism and ophthalmopathy. Researchers amplified the TCR beta CDR3 regions from RNA transcripts. With the HTBI primer set, the TCR CDR3 went through a first round of RT-PCR. TCRdb passed the multiplex PCR reads through MiXCR, listing each CDR3 protein once. The sample consists of around 580,000 distinct CDR3 sequences, just over 45% of them appearing once. Germline V CDR1 and CDR2: SGDLS, YYNGEE. V was clipped by 1 base and J by 8 bases, with 18 bases between them. The CDR3 runs 16 residues. The V gene is TRBV9, the J gene TRBJ1-4, with a possible D match to TRBD1 (5 bases). The sequence derives from a woman between 18 and 29 years old with Graves' hyperthyroidism. Sample: peripheral blood or thyroid tissue (not recorded which). CDR3 DNA: TGTGCCAGCAGCGTATCGACGGGAGGGGTCGAAGAAAAACTGTTTTTT. Protein: CASSVSTGGVEEKLFF.